Presented here are 25 T cell receptor beta chains from one specimen sequenced in a study of shared clonotypes between healthy human individuals. Data came from immunoSEQ multiplex PCR; TCRdb stores just in-frame clones and leaves some out. The table has some 2.3 million clones, more than 80% seen once. The sequenced sample was naive CD4+ T cells from PBMCs. As for subset: CD45RA+ positively selected. These receptors were obtained from a man aged 18-30 years in good health. Some clones in this sample may be carry-over from other donors' samples.

This clone was seen just once. The genes are TRBV10-3 and TRBJ1-4, with 8 bases that match TRBD1. CDR1 and CDR2 from the germline V gene are ENHRY and SYGVKD. CDR3 length equals 15 residues. V shed 10 bases and J 6 bases; nucleotides not matched to a gene: 13. The CDR3 coding sequence is TGTGCCAGCCGATTCTCAGGGGGCGGTGATGAAAAACTGTTTTTT. It encodes CASRFSGGGDEKLFF.

This clone was observed a single time. The genes are TRBV6-1 and TRBJ2-7; 11 bases agree with TRBD1. Germline assignment: CDR1 MNHNS and CDR2 SASEGT. The CDR3 is 14 residues long. The V gene end was trimmed by 7 bases and the J gene end by 3 bases; junction bases not matched to a gene: 5. CDR3 coding DNA: TGTGCCAGCACCCGGACAGGGGGCGGCTACGAGCAGTACTTC. Its translation: CASTRTGGGYEQYF.

The V call is TRBV6-5, the J call TRBJ1-2, with D possibly TRBD1 on 6 matching bases. Germline V gene sequence: CDR1 MNHEY, CDR2 SVGAGI. Deletions cut 0 bases from V and 8 bases from J, with 16 bases between. The CDR3 has 15 amino acids. DNA of the CDR3: TGTGCCAGCAGTTACTCGTCAGGGGCGGGTGGCGGCTACACCTTC. Encoded protein: CASSYSSGAGGGYTF.

This rearrangement joins TRBV19 to TRBJ1-3, with a possible D match to TRBD1 (5 bases). Between the trimmed V and J ends, which lost 6 bases and 2 bases, there was a span of 11 bases. CDR1 and CDR2 (germline): LNHDA, SQIVND (reference sequence). The CDR3 has 14 amino acids. The CDR3: CASRIGAAGNTIYF. The CDR3 DNA sequence: TGTGCCAGTAGAATCGGGGCCGCTGGAAACACCATATATTTT. Using reference TRBV19 and TRBJ1-3 for the parts outside the CDR3, the full variable domain is DGGITQSPKYLFRKEGQNVTLSCEQNLNHDAMYWYRQDPGQGLRLIYYSQIVNDFQKGDIAEGYSVSREKKESFPLTVTSAQKNPTAFYLCASRIGAAGNTIYFGEGSWLTVV.

The chain is built from TRBV6-6 and TRBJ2-5; 16 nucleotides match TRBD2. The J call is uncertain, as TRBJ2-7 better fits the DNA end. Germline lookup yields CDR1 MNHNY and CDR2 SVGAGI (reference sequence). The CDR3 sequence is 16 residues long. CDR3 sequence: CASRGLAGGERHEQYF. CDR3 bases: TGTGCCAGCAGGGGACTAGCGGGAGGGGAGCGGCACGAGCAGTACTTC.

The genes are TRBV27 and TRBJ2-7; 13 bases line up with TRBD2. V lost 7 bases to trimming and J lost 4 bases; unmatched junction nucleotides: 16. CDR3 size: 18 residues. Germline CDR1 MNHEY, CDR2 SMNVEV (reference sequence). CDR3 sequence reads: CASTETPTSGRRRYEQYF. The CDR3 DNA follows: TGTGCCAGCACCGAAACCCCGACTAGCGGGAGGAGGAGGTACGAGCAGTACTTC.

The gene calls are TRBV7-6 and TRBJ2-3, with 12 bases aligning to TRBD2. CDR3 length: 15 amino acids. V lost 6 bases to trimming and J lost 4 bases; unmatched junction nucleotides: 5. Germline assignment: CDR1 SGHVS and CDR2 FNYEAQ. The CDR3 loop reads CASSRLAGAPDTQYF. CDR3 bases: TGTGCCAGCAGTCGACTAGCGGGAGCCCCAGATACGCAGTATTTT.

The CDR3 nucleotides read TGTGCCAGCTCACCATCGTCAAGCGGGGAGCTGTTTTTT. This sequence encodes CASSPSSSGELFF. The chain uses TRBV18 and TRBJ2-2, with D hard to call. Germline V gives CDR1 KGHSH, CDR2 LQKENI. V was cut by 2 bases and J by 7 bases, with 8 bases left in between. This CDR3 has 13 residues. Complete variable domain (other parts from reference TRBV18 and TRBJ2-2): NAGVMQNPRHLVRRRGQEARLRCSPMKGHSHVYWYRQLPEEGLKFMVYLQKENIIDESGMPKERFSAEFPKEGPSILRIQQVVRGDSAAYFCASSPSSSGELFFGEGSRLTVL.

V and J are TRBV30 and TRBJ2-1; D ambiguous. V was pared by 2 bases and J by 5 bases, with 10 bases between. This CDR3 is built from 13 residues. The germline gives CDR1 GTSNPN, CDR2 SVGIG (reference sequence). The CDR3 DNA reads TGTGCCTGGAGTTCGGTGGGCGACAATGAGCAGTTCTTC. Encoded protein: CAWSSVGDNEQFF.

The CDR3 reads CASSVGTSQSSQYF. CDR3 in DNA: TGTGCCAGCAGCGTCGGGACTAGCCAATCCTCGCAGTACTTC. The chain recombines TRBV11-2 with TRBJ2-7; 9 nucleotides match TRBD2. Germline V gene data show CDR1 as SGHAT and CDR2 as FQNNGV. The CDR3 is 14 amino acids. With V trimmed by 5 bases and J by 9 bases, 11 bases remained unmatched.

Details on this clone: This sample also contains other DNA sequences that code for the same CDR3. This chain joins TRBV7-9 and TRBJ1-5, with D possibly matching TRBD1 (6 bases). CDR1 is SEHNR, CDR2 FQNEAQ, per germline (reference sequence). Trimming removed 2 bases from V and 4 bases from J, with 6 bases in between. CDR3 size: 13 residues. The CDR3 region has the DNA TGTGCCAGCAGCTTACAGGGGAATCAGCCCCAGCATTTT. Its protein is CASSLQGNQPQHF.

This chain links TRBV4-1 with TRBJ1-6; D not resolved. The CDR3 contains 15 residues. Between the trimmed V and J ends, which lost 0 bases and 6 bases, there was a span of 9 bases. Germline assignment: CDR1 MGHRA and CDR2 YSYEKL. The CDR3 loop reads CASSQDRAGNSPLHF. CDR3 bases: TGCGCCAGCAGCCAAGATAGAGCTGGTAATTCACCCCTCCACTTT.

The chain couples TRBV19 to TRBJ2-3; 7 bases map to TRBD1. CDR1 LNHDA and CDR2 SQIVND come from the germline V gene (reference sequence). The CDR3 extends over 15 amino acids. The V gene end was trimmed by 4 bases and the J gene end by 1 base; junction bases not matched to a gene: 5. The CDR3 loop is CASSRQGPGTDTQYF. The CDR3, as DNA: TGTGCCAGTAGTAGACAGGGTCCCGGCACAGATACGCAGTATTTT. Together with reference TRBV19 and TRBJ2-3, the CDR3 gives the full variable domain: DGGITQSPKYLFRKEGQNVTLSCEQNLNHDAMYWYRQDPGQGLRLIYYSQIVNDFQKGDIAEGYSVSREKKESFPLTVTSAQKNPTAFYLCASSRQGPGTDTQYFGPGTRLTVL.

The chain couples TRBV5-6 to TRBJ2-3; D not resolved. V lost 1 base, J lost 5 bases, and 8 bases lay in between. This CDR3 region has 13 residues. CDR1 and CDR2 from the germline V gene are SGHDT and YYEEEE. The CDR3 sequence: CASSLWSRDTQYF. The CDR3 DNA reads TGTGCCAGCAGCTTGTGGTCGAGAGATACGCAGTATTTT.

On this clone itself: Other DNA sequences within the sample encode an identical CDR3. The chain is built from TRBV6-5 and TRBJ2-7, with a possible D match to TRBD2 (5 bases). V lost 5 bases to trimming and J lost 0 bases, with 11 bases between them. The length of the CDR3 is 14 residues. Germline-derived CDR1 and CDR2 are MNHEY and SVGAGI. The CDR3 region is CASSRNRDSYEQYF. The CDR3 DNA reads TGTGCCAGCAGTAGGAATCGGGACTCCTACGAGCAGTACTTC.

This chain links TRBV5-1 with TRBJ2-3, with 9 bases that match TRBD2. V trimming: 6 bases; J trimming: 4 bases; junction bases outside the gene matches: 6. The CDR3 consists of 14 residues. Germline lookup yields CDR1 SGHRS and CDR2 YFSETQ. Written as DNA, the CDR3 is TGCGCCAGCACTAGCGGGGACCAGGCAGATACGCAGTATTTT. This gives the protein CASTSGDQADTQYF.

The genes are TRBV5-4 and TRBJ2-3, with D unresolved. Per germline, CDR1 SGHNT and CDR2 YYREEE (reference sequence). This CDR3 spans 13 amino acids. Trimming shortened V by 4 bases and J by 0 bases, and 6 bases separated the two germline ends. The CDR3 bases are TGTGCCAGCAGCCAACCCAGCACAGATACGCAGTATTTT. The encoded protein is CASSQPSTDTQYF. The full variable domain, in which reference TRBV5-4 and TRBJ2-3 provide the parts outside the CDR3, is ETGVTQSPTHLIKTRGQQVTLRCSSQSGHNTVSWYQQALGQGPQFIFQYYREEENGRGNFPPRFSGLQFPNYSSELNVNALELDDSALYLCASSQPSTDTQYFGPGTRLTVL.

V and J are TRBV28 and TRBJ2-7; no reliable D call. The CDR3 covers 14 residues. In germline, CDR1 is MDHEN, CDR2 SYDVKM. V shed 3 bases and J shed 0 bases, with 9 bases lying between them. The CDR3 coding sequence is TGTGCCAGCAGTTTTGGCCTTCTCTCCTACGAGCAGTACTTC. Protein sequence: CASSFGLLSYEQYF.

This clone was detected once. This CDR3 is CASSRATGGNNEQFF. The DNA for the CDR3 is TGTGCCAGCAGCCGGGCGACAGGGGGAAACAATGAGCAGTTCTTC. The chain carries TRBV5-5 and TRBJ2-1; the match to TRBD1 covers 9 bases. This CDR3 spans 15 amino acids. With V trimmed by 4 bases and J by 5 bases, 7 bases remained unmatched. CDR1 is SGHKS, CDR2 YYEKEE, per germline (reference sequence). Complete variable domain (other parts from reference TRBV5-5 and TRBJ2-1): DAGVTQSPTHLIKTRGQQVTLRCSPISGHKSVSWYQQVLGQGPQFIFQYYEKEERGRGNFPDRFSARQFPNYSSELNVNALLLGDSALYLCASSRATGGNNEQFFGPGTRLTVL.

This sequence joins TRBV7-3 and TRBJ2-3; TRBD2 matches at 9 bases. CDR1 is SGHTA and CDR2 is FQGTGA in the germline V gene. The CDR3 runs to 15 residues. The trim removed 6 bases at V and 4 bases at J, leaving 8 bases unmatched. The CDR3 is CASSPGLARADTQYF. CDR3 coding DNA: TGTGCCAGCAGTCCGGGACTAGCACGCGCAGATACGCAGTATTTT.

Remarks on this clone: Additional DNA sequences in this sample encode the identical CDR3. The chain employs TRBV5-6 and TRBJ2-5; no firm D call. In germline, CDR1 is SGHDT, CDR2 YYEEEE. The CDR3 totals 11 residues. The V end lost 4 bases, the J end lost 3 bases, and 4 bases lay between the germline ends. The CDR3 is CASSRKETQYF. As DNA, the CDR3 is TGTGCCAGCAGCCGTAAAGAGACCCAGTACTTC.

The chain combines TRBV11-2 with TRBJ2-2; possible D gene TRBD2, 5 bases. CDR1 SGHAT and CDR2 FQNNGV come from the germline V gene. The V and J ends lost 5 bases and 4 bases respectively, with 8 bases between them. The CDR3 length is 13 residues. CDR3 sequence (DNA): TGTGCCAGCAGCATCCGGGGCACCGGGGAGCTGTTTTTT. It encodes CASSIRGTGELFF.

The rearrangement links TRBV6-5 to TRBJ1-4, with D perhaps TRBD1 (6 bases). V was shortened by 4 bases and J by 6 bases, with 18 bases between the two germline ends. This CDR3 has 16 amino acids. In germline, CDR1 is MNHEY, CDR2 SVGAGI. The CDR3, as DNA: TGTGCCAGCAGTTTAGGGGGAGCCCTCAGGGATGAAAAACTGTTTTTT. Residues: CASSLGGALRDEKLFF.

The CDR3 region is CASSPPWGPNTEAFF. The CDR3 DNA reads as TGTGCCAGCAGCCCACCTTGGGGACCTAACACTGAAGCTTTCTTT. The chain couples TRBV28 to TRBJ1-1, with D maybe TRBD1 (5 bases). The V gene's germline CDR1 is MDHEN and CDR2 SYDVKM. The CDR3 runs 15 residues. V shed 6 bases and J shed 2 bases, with 16 bases lying between them.

This clone was observed a single time. The chain uses TRBV5-4 and TRBJ2-7; 11 bases align to TRBD1. CDR3 length equals 14 residues. After removal of 4 bases from V and 6 bases from J, the junction contained 6 bases not matched to a gene. Germline V gene lookup returns CDR1 SGHNT and CDR2 YYREEE (reference sequence). Here the CDR3 DNA reads TGTGCCAGCAGCCTTCTCGGACAGGGGGCCGAGCAGTACTTC. This gives the protein CASSLLGQGAEQYF.